This record concerns one T cell receptor (beta chain) sequence. Its antigen is as yet unknown. This entry is derived from a study of shared clonotypes between healthy human individuals. Study-level points and caveats: Enrolling few donors narrowed the genetic and exposure-history diversity that was represented.

Authors' data handling: Junction-only sequences produced by ImmunoSEQ had no quality scores, so filtering differed. TCRdb's table, derived via immunoSEQ multiplex PCR, lists solely in-frame clones and lacks some. That table supplies the V and J calls and clone size; D and trimming were determined from the DNA. The sample carries 1.5 million to 1.9 million clones, under 99% recorded once. Sequenced sample: naive CD4+ T cells sorted from blood. Specified subset: CD45RA+ positively selected. The clonotype was recovered from a young man in good health.

The CDR3 nucleotides are TGCGCCAGCAGCTTCTTACAAGACCGGGCCCAGTACTTC. Its translation: CASSFLQDRAQYF. The J gene is TRBJ2-5, the V gene TRBV5-1, with unresolved D. Germline CDR1 is SGHRS and CDR2 is YFSETQ. There are 13 residues in the CDR3. Deletions cut 2 bases from V and 9 bases from J, with 14 bases between.